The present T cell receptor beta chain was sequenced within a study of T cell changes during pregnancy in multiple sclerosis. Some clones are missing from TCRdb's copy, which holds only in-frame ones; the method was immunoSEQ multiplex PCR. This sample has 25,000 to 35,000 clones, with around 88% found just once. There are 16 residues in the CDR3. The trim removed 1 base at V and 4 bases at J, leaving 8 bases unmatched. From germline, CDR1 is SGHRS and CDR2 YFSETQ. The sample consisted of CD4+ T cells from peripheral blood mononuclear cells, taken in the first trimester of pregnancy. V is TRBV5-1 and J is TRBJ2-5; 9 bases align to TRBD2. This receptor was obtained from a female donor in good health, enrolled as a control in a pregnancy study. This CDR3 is CASSLPPSSGGETQYF. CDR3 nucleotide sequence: TGCGCCAGCAGCTTGCCCCCGAGTAGCGGGGGAGAGACCCAGTACTTC. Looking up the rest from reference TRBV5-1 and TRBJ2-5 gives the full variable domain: KAGVTQTPRYLIKTRGQQVTLSCSPISGHRSVSWYQQTPGQGLQFLFEYFSETQRNKGNFPGRFSGRQFSNSRSEMNVSTLELGDSALYLCASSLPPSSGGETQYFGPGTRLLVL.